Detailed here is one TCR beta chain. CDR3 length equals 14 residues. V dropped 5 bases and J dropped 2; count of bases not matched to a gene: 5. Germline-derived CDR1 and CDR2 are LNHDA and SQIVND (reference sequence). Here immunoSEQ multiplex PCR was the method, and the copy in TCRdb shows in-frame clones only, minus some. The table lists 160,000 or so clones, 80% to 90% of them singletons. The sample belongs to a study of T cell responses to AZD1222 COVID-19 vaccine. The starting material was peripheral blood, obtained after recovery from COVID-19. The sequence was obtained from an adult who had recovered from COVID-19. J is TRBJ2-7 and V is TRBV19; 8 bases agree with TRBD1. CDR3 nucleotide sequence: TGTGCCAGTAGTTGGACAGGGAATCCCTACGAGCAGTACTTC. Amino acid sequence: CASSWTGNPYEQYF.